The 20 T cell receptor beta chains given below trace back to one sample, sequenced in a study of T cell responses to AZD1222 COVID-19 vaccine. Assay: immunoSEQ multiplex PCR; the TCRdb copy retains only in-frame clones and omits some. The sample lists around 130,000 clones; 88% were seen once. The input for sequencing was peripheral blood, taken 28 days after the second AZD1222 dose. The receptors shown here come from an adult who received the AZD1222 COVID-19 vaccine.

V usage is TRBV9 and J usage is TRBJ1-2; D unresolved. V was cut by 0 bases and J by 2 bases, with 11 bases left in between. From germline, CDR1 is SGDLS and CDR2 YYNGEE. This CDR3 is 15 amino acids long. The chain's CDR3 is CASSVAAGRNYGYTF. The CDR3 DNA sequence: TGTGCCAGCAGCGTAGCTGCGGGAAGGAACTATGGCTACACCTTC.

J is TRBJ1-5 and V is TRBV19; 8 bases are a match to TRBD1. Trimming removed 7 bases from V and 2 bases from J; junction bases left unmatched: 7. This CDR3 is built from 15 residues. Per the germline V gene, CDR1 is LNHDA and CDR2 is SQIVND (reference sequence). The CDR3: CASTQTGERNQPQHF. In DNA form, the CDR3 reads TGTGCCAGTACCCAGACAGGGGAGCGCAATCAGCCCCAGCATTTT. The variable domain in full, completed from reference TRBV19 and TRBJ1-5, reads DGGITQSPKYLFRKEGQNVTLSCEQNLNHDAMYWYRQDPGQGLRLIYYSQIVNDFQKGDIAEGYSVSREKKESFPLTVTSAQKNPTAFYLCASTQTGERNQPQHFGDGTRLSIL.

V is TRBV3-1 (or the pseudogene TRBV3-2) and J is TRBJ2-3; D is unclear. The V gene's germline CDR1 is LGHDT and CDR2 YNNKEL (reference sequence). Trimming pared 0 bases from V and 2 bases from J, leaving 15 bases between. The CDR3 is 17 residues long. CDR3 residues: CASSQEYSLGSTDTQYF. The CDR3 nucleotides read TGTGCCAGCAGCCAAGAATATTCTTTGGGATCCACAGATACGCAGTATTTT.

The rearrangement links TRBV11-3 to TRBJ2-3; TRBD2 matches at 10 bases. Germline CDR1 is SGHNT and CDR2 is YENEEA. Trimming removed 1 base from V and 2 bases from J; junction bases left unmatched: 9. This CDR3 has 18 residues. The CDR3 region is CASSLVGLAGAYTDTQYF. The CDR3 bases are TGTGCCAGCAGCTTAGTTGGGCTAGCGGGGGCCTACACAGATACGCAGTATTTT.

The chain uses TRBV7-3 and TRBJ2-1, with 7 bases that match TRBD1. Germline V gene data show CDR1 as SGHTA and CDR2 as FQGTGA. The trim removed 0 bases at V and 3 bases at J, leaving 2 bases unmatched. The CDR3 consists of 15 residues. CDR3 residues: CASSLTPGGYNEQFF. DNA for the CDR3: TGTGCCAGCAGCTTAACGCCAGGGGGCTACAATGAGCAGTTCTTC.

This clone was counted a few times. The chain recombines TRBV7-9 with TRBJ1-1; D unresolved. Germline assignment: CDR1 SEHNR and CDR2 FQNEAQ (reference sequence). The V gene lost 1 base and the J gene lost 1 base, with 10 bases spanning the gap. The CDR3 runs 15 residues. The CDR3 DNA follows: TGTGCCAGCAGCTTAGTGTACAGAGCGAACACTGAAGCTTTCTTT. Protein: CASSLVYRANTEAFF.

The chain links TRBV18 to TRBJ1-5; D unclear. CDR1 KGHSH and CDR2 LQKENI come from the germline V gene. The V and J ends lost 3 bases and 0 bases respectively, with 9 bases between them. This CDR3 spans 15 amino acids. CDR3 region: CASSPAVNSNQPQHF. DNA of the CDR3: TGTGCCAGCTCACCCGCGGTGAATAGCAATCAGCCCCAGCATTTT.

The chain joins TRBV11-3 to TRBJ1-3, with TRBD1 as a possible D gene (5 bases). Germline V gene lookup returns CDR1 SGHNT and CDR2 YENEEA. Trimming pared 1 base from V and 0 bases from J, leaving 10 bases between. This CDR3 spans 16 amino acids. This CDR3 reads CASSLGGSVSGNTIYF. The CDR3 DNA sequence: TGTGCCAGCAGCTTAGGGGGCAGCGTCTCTGGAAACACCATATATTTT.

This rearrangement joins TRBV27 to TRBJ1-2, with D perhaps matching TRBD1 (5 bases). The V gene's germline CDR1 is MNHEY and CDR2 SMNVEV (reference sequence). This CDR3 comprises 15 residues. Trimming took 2 bases from V and 4 from J, leaving 14 bases between them. CDR3 protein: CASSLTGDGPYGYTF. For the CDR3, the DNA is TGTGCCAGCAGTTTAACCGGGGACGGACCCTATGGCTACACCTTC.

The rearrangement links TRBV6-5 to TRBJ1-2; TRBD1 matches at 7 bases. CDR1 is MNHEY, CDR2 SVGAGI, per germline. The CDR3 spans 12 residues. The V and J ends lost 7 bases and 4 bases, in that order; junction bases with no gene match: 3. CDR3: CASKSGGYGYTF. The DNA for the CDR3 is TGTGCCAGCAAGTCAGGGGGCTATGGCTACACCTTC.

The V and J genes are TRBV28 and TRBJ1-5; D is unresolved. This CDR3 has 12 residues. The germline V gene encodes CDR1 MDHEN and CDR2 SYDVKM. The germline V and J ends were trimmed by 2 bases and 6 bases, with 5 bases remaining between them. The CDR3 protein is CASSLKGQPQHF. CDR3 coding DNA: TGTGCCAGCAGTTTAAAGGGTCAGCCCCAGCATTTT.

This clone was picked up a small number of times. The DNA for the CDR3 is TGTGCCATCAGTGTCGAGGGCAGGGAGCAGTTCTTC. It encodes CAISVEGREQFF. This chain uses TRBV10-3 with TRBJ2-1; tentative D call: TRBD2 (5 bases). CDR3 length equals 12 residues. Germline V lookup: CDR1 ENHRY, CDR2 SYGVKD. Trimming removed 4 bases at V and 10 bases at J, with 11 bases between.

The chain uses TRBV24-1 and TRBJ2-2; 11 nucleotides line up with TRBD2. Germline lookup yields CDR1 KGHDR and CDR2 SFDVKD. V was clipped by 3 bases and J by 1 base; unmatched bases: 6. The length of the CDR3 is 18 residues. CDR3 region: CATSDPTGLAGNTGELFF. In nucleotides, the CDR3 is TGTGCCACCAGTGATCCAACCGGACTAGCGGGGAACACCGGGGAGCTGTTTTTT.

V and J are TRBV4-1 and TRBJ2-7; 8 bases agree with TRBD1. This CDR3 region has 13 residues. V was clipped by 1 base and J by 6 bases; unmatched bases: 2. Germline loops: CDR1 MGHRA, CDR2 YSYEKL. CDR3 sequence reads: CASSQVQGGEQYF. For the CDR3, the DNA is TGCGCCAGCAGCCAAGTACAGGGGGGCGAGCAGTACTTC.

The gene calls are TRBV6-5 and TRBJ1-5; D is possibly TRBD1 (6 bases). V lost 6 bases and J lost 4, with 16 bases in between. CDR1 is MNHEY and CDR2 is SVGAGI in the germline V gene. The length of the CDR3 is 15 residues. This chain's CDR3 is CASRPQGSRNQPQHF. CDR3 DNA: TGTGCCAGCAGGCCCCAGGGGTCCAGGAATCAGCCCCAGCATTTT.

The chain links TRBV12-3 or TRBV12-4 to TRBJ2-1, with D perhaps TRBD1 or TRBD2 (5 bases each). The length of the CDR3 is 13 residues. Deletions cut 7 bases from V and 5 bases from J, with 12 bases between. The chain's CDR3 is CASKRDADNEQFF. In DNA, the CDR3 is TGTGCCAGCAAAAGGGACGCCGACAATGAGCAGTTCTTC.

This sequence joins TRBV24-1 and TRBJ1-5, with 7 nucleotides matching TRBD1. The CDR3 has 11 amino acids. CDR1 is KGHDR, CDR2 SFDVKD, per germline. V lost 9 bases to trimming and J lost 8 bases; unmatched junction nucleotides: 3. CDR3 in DNA: TGTGCCACCGGACAGGAGGAGCCCCAGCATTTT. Amino acid sequence: CATGQEEPQHF.

The rearrangement links TRBV3-1 (or the pseudogene TRBV3-2) to TRBJ1-2; D may be TRBD1 (6 bases). In germline, CDR1 is LGHDT, CDR2 YNNKEL (reference sequence). Trimming pared 9 bases from V and 5 bases from J, leaving 13 bases between. This CDR3 comprises 12 residues. For the CDR3, the DNA is TGTGCCAGTAAGGGGGGGTCTTATGGCTACACCTTC. It encodes CASKGGSYGYTF.

The V and J genes are TRBV7-2 and TRBJ2-7; D is ambiguous. The CDR3 covers 16 residues. Looked up from germline, CDR1 is SGHTA and CDR2 is FQGNSA. Trimming cost V 3 bases and J 0 bases, with 15 bases left between them. In DNA form, the CDR3 reads TGTGCCAGCAGCTTCGATCTTAGAGCGAGCTCCTACGAGCAGTACTTC. Encoded protein: CASSFDLRASSYEQYF. Combining the CDR3 with reference TRBV7-2 and TRBJ2-7 gives the whole variable domain GAGVSQSPSNKVTEKGKDVELRCDPISGHTALYWYRQSLGQGLEFLIYFQGNSAPDKSGLPSDRFSAERTGGSVSTLTIQRTQQEDSAVYLCASSFDLRASSYEQYFGPGTRLTVT.

The chain employs TRBV7-6 and TRBJ1-3; D call uncertain. Deletions cut 6 bases from V and 0 bases from J, with 12 bases between. CDR1 and CDR2 (germline): SGHVS, FNYEAQ. There are 15 residues in the CDR3. CDR3 bases: TGTGCCAGCAGTCTTACAGATGACTCTGGAAACACCATATATTTT. It is translated as CASSLTDDSGNTIYF.